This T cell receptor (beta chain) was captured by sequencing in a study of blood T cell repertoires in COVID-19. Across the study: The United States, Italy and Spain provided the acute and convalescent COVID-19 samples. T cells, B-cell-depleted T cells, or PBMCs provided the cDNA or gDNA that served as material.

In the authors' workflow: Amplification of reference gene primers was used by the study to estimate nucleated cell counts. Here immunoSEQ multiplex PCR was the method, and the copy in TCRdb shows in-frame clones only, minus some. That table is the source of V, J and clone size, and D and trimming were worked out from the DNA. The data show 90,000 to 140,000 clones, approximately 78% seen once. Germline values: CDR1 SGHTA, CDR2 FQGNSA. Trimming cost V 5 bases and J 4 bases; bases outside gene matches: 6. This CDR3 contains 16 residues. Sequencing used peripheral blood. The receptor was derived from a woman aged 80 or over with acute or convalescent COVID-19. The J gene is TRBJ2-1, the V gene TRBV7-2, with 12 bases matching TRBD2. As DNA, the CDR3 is TGTGCCAGCAGCACATGGACTAGCGGGACTTACAATGAGCAGTTCTTC. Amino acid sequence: CASSTWTSGTYNEQFF. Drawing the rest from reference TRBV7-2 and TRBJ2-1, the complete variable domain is GAGVSQSPSNKVTEKGKDVELRCDPISGHTALYWYRQSLGQGLEFLIYFQGNSAPDKSGLPSDRFSAERTGGSVSTLTIQRTQQEDSAVYLCASSTWTSGTYNEQFFGPGTRLTVL.